In its sample, the clone carrying this T cell receptor beta chain was seen many times. Library construction for TCR beta used iRepertoire HTBI primers and Arm-PCR of CDR3 regions. MiXCR, applied by TCRdb to the multiplex PCR reads, yields one record per CDR3 protein. The data show 300,000 to 350,000 distinct CDR3 sequences, with roughly a fifth seen just once and less than 35% held by the top ten. These data come from a study of regulatory T cells in long-lasting Graves disease. Across the study: Patients met the persistent Graves' disease definition after over 5 years of antithyroid drugs with positive TSH receptor antibodies.

Stated time point: persistent/refractory GD, antithyroid drugs over 5 years with positive TRAb. There was RNA extracted from PBMCs, and the TCR library was made from it. The patients were enrolled through endocrinology in Xi'an, China. The origin of this receptor is a female donor with Graves disease. Here the sequenced sample was peripheral blood mononuclear cells (PBMCs), taken when the disease was refractory, from a patient treated with antithyroid drugs.

The CDR3 protein is CSARGARALANYGYTF. CDR3 bases: TGCAGTGCTAGAGGGGCCAGGGCCTTAGCTAACTATGGCTACACCTTC. The chain is built from TRBV20-1 and TRBJ1-2; D is perhaps TRBD1 (5 bases). This CDR3 is built from 16 residues. Per the germline V gene, CDR1 is DFQATT and CDR2 is SNEGSKA (reference sequence). The V and J ends lost 1 base and 0 bases respectively, with 15 bases between them.